The 19 T cell receptor beta chains listed next were all sequenced from one sample in a study of spatial heterogeneity in lung cancer. TCRdb re-derived calls from the 5' RACE reads in MiXCR, one entry per CDR3 protein. The top ten clones hold about 15% of a sample with roughly 120,000 distinct CDR3 sequences, 12% of them seen once. Time point specified: blood at routine non-recurrence follow-up after resection. Sequencing covered unsorted whole RNA taken from tumor, nontumor lung or frozen PBMC. Sequencing was performed on PBMCs, taken at follow-up. These TCRs come from a male donor with early-stage non-small cell lung cancer.

This clonotype was found many times. This sequence joins TRBV14 and TRBJ2-7, with 7 bases lining up with TRBD1. V was clipped by 6 bases and J by 2 bases; unmatched bases: 4. The V gene's germline CDR1 is SGHDN and CDR2 FVKESK. This CDR3 comprises 13 residues. The CDR3: CASSRQGPYEQYF. The CDR3 coding sequence is TGTGCCAGCAGTCGACAGGGCCCCTACGAGCAGTACTTC.

This clonotype was counted ten times or more. V is TRBV4-1 and J is TRBJ2-7; D call uncertain. V gave up 3 bases and J gave up 4 bases, with 22 bases separating them. Germline V gives CDR1 MGHRA, CDR2 YSYEKL. The CDR3 contains 17 residues. CDR3 in DNA: TGCGCCAGCAGCCAGTATGGCCGTGGAAAGGGTAGATACGAGCAGTACTTC. Protein product: CASSQYGRGKGRYEQYF.

A single count supports this clonotype. The genes are TRBV9 and TRBJ2-7; no firm D call. CDR1 is SGDLS and CDR2 is YYNGEE in the germline V gene. Trimming shortened V by 0 bases and J by 6 bases, and 16 bases separated the two germline ends. The CDR3 runs to 15 residues. The CDR3 region has the DNA TGTGCCAGCAGCGTAGCAGTTTCCGGAGTTTCCGAGCAGTACTTC. Amino acid sequence: CASSVAVSGVSEQYF.

The J gene is TRBJ2-3, the V gene TRBV20-1, with 7 nucleotides matching TRBD2. Trimming took 6 bases from V and 1 from J; bases not matched to a gene: 10. The V gene's germline CDR1 is DFQATT and CDR2 SNEGSKA (reference sequence). The CDR3 covers 15 residues. This CDR3 is CSAADPSGGTDTQYF. DNA of the CDR3: TGCAGTGCCGCCGACCCCAGCGGGGGCACAGATACGCAGTATTTT.

The sample holds many counts of this clonotype. The rearrangement links TRBV2 to TRBJ1-1, with TRBD1 identical over 7 bases. The germline gives CDR1 SNHLY, CDR2 FYNNEI. CDR3 length: 15 amino acids. Trimming at V came to 0 bases and at J to 3 bases, leaving 4 bases not matched to a gene. As DNA, the CDR3 is TGTGCCAGCAGTGAAGCGGGGGACAGCTACACTGAAGCTTTCTTT. Amino acid sequence: CASSEAGDSYTEAFF. Variable domain in full (rest from reference TRBV2 and TRBJ1-1): EPEVTQTPSHQVTQMGQEVILRCVPISNHLYFYWYRQILGQKVEFLVSFYNNEISEKSEIFDDQFSVERPDGSNFTLKIRSTKLEDSAMYFCASSEAGDSYTEAFFGQGTRLTVV.

This clonotype occurred a few times. The genes are TRBV20-1 and TRBJ1-2, with D unresolved. The CDR3 has 13 amino acids. The germline gives CDR1 DFQATT, CDR2 SNEGSKA (reference sequence). V shed 3 bases and J shed 5 bases, with 13 bases lying between them. The CDR3 DNA reads as TGCAGTGCTAGTTTGGGAGCCTCTTATGGCTACACCTTC. It codes for CSASLGASYGYTF.

This clonotype occurred a few times. V and J are TRBV12-3 or TRBV12-4 and TRBJ1-5; D unresolved. The CDR3 loop spans 13 amino acids. Trimming removed 3 bases at V and 4 bases at J, with 7 bases between. CDR3 sequence: CASSLDQNQPQHF. DNA for the CDR3: TGTGCCAGCAGTTTGGACCAGAATCAGCCCCAGCATTTT.

The chain recombines TRBV10-2 with TRBJ2-3; TRBD1 matches 8 bases. CDR3 length: 13 amino acids. The germline gives CDR1 WSHSY, CDR2 SAAADI. V shed 6 bases and J 8 bases; nucleotides not matched to a gene: 7. The CDR3 nucleotides are TGCGCCAGCAGCGGACAGGGTTCCGGTACGCAGTATTTT. Protein product: CASSGQGSGTQYF.

In its sample, this clonotype was seen many times. CDR3 in DNA: TGTGCCAGTAGTATAGCGAACTATGGCTACACCTTC. Translation gives CASSIANYGYTF. This chain uses TRBV19 with TRBJ1-2; no firm D call. V lost 1 base, J lost 2 bases, and 2 bases lay in between. The V gene's germline CDR1 is LNHDA and CDR2 SQIVND (reference sequence). There are 12 residues in the CDR3.

This clonotype has at least ten counts. The chain links TRBV24-1 to TRBJ2-3, with 9 bases matching TRBD1. From germline, CDR1 is KGHDR and CDR2 SFDVKD. V dropped 12 bases and J dropped 2; count of bases not matched to a gene: 5. The CDR3 extends over 13 amino acids. CDR3 loop: CASGQGFTDTQYF. The CDR3 DNA sequence: TGTGCCTCTGGACAGGGGTTCACAGATACGCAGTATTTT.

This clonotype was picked up a small number of times. The V and J genes are TRBV3-1 and TRBJ1-1, with TRBD1 identical over 8 bases. V lost 4 bases, J lost 0 bases, and 4 bases stayed unmatched. CDR1 and CDR2 from the germline V gene are LGHDT and YNNKEL (reference sequence). The CDR3 contains 15 residues. The CDR3 coding sequence is TGTGCCAGCAGCCGCGCGGGACAGGTGAACACTGAAGCTTTCTTT. Protein product: CASSRAGQVNTEAFF.

This clonotype was seen only a few times. V is TRBV7-9 and J is TRBJ1-1; 7 bases match TRBD1. CDR1 and CDR2 from the germline V gene are SEHNR and FQNEAQ (reference sequence). V gave up 8 bases and J gave up 0 bases; unmatched junction bases: 3. The CDR3 length is 13 residues. The CDR3 DNA reads as TGTGCCAGCCAGGGGGGGATGAACACTGAAGCTTTCTTT. Its protein product is CASQGGMNTEAFF.

In its sample, this clonotype was seen many times. The chain recombines TRBV10-3 with TRBJ1-1, with 9 nucleotides matching TRBD1. CDR3 length: 16 amino acids. V shed 10 bases, J shed 0 bases, and the junction held 12 bases outside the gene matches. CDR1 and CDR2 from the germline V gene are ENHRY and SYGVKD. The CDR3 DNA follows: TGTGCCACCAAACCGGGACAGGGAGTCATGAACACTGAAGCTTTCTTT. Translating gives CATKPGQGVMNTEAFF.

In its sample, this clonotype was seen a few times. The gene calls are TRBV25-1 and TRBJ1-5, with 7 bases aligning to TRBD1. V lost 4 bases to trimming and J lost 9 bases; unmatched junction nucleotides: 12. CDR3 length: 15 residues. The germline V gene has CDR1 MGHDK and CDR2 SYGVNS. For the CDR3, the DNA is TGTGCCAGCAGTGTTGGGGACAGCCCTTTTGTGCCCCAGCATTTT. It translates to CASSVGDSPFVPQHF.

This clonotype appeared a few times. The J gene is TRBJ1-2, the V gene TRBV30; tentatively, D is TRBD1 (6 bases). CDR3 length: 11 residues. The germline V gene has CDR1 GTSNPN and CDR2 SVGIG (reference sequence). Trimming stripped 2 bases from V and 7 bases from J, with 8 bases between. The CDR3 nucleotides are TGTGCCTGGAGTACAGGGACTGGCTACACCTTC. Amino acids: CAWSTGTGYTF.

The chain couples TRBV4-2 to TRBJ1-2; D gene ambiguous. The CDR3 runs to 16 residues. V lost 0 bases and J lost 4, with 15 bases in between. From germline, CDR1 is LGHNA and CDR2 YNFKEQ. The CDR3 loop is CASSQDPGNKFYGYTF. The DNA of the CDR3 is TGTGCCAGCAGCCAAGATCCTGGAAACAAATTCTATGGCTACACCTTC.

This clonotype was seen a handful of times. The rearrangement links TRBV4-3 to TRBJ2-1, with TRBD1 matching over 9 bases. V shed 4 bases, J shed 7 bases, and the junction held 11 bases outside the gene matches. CDR3 length equals 16 residues. The germline V gene has CDR1 LGHNA and CDR2 YSLEER. The CDR3 nucleotides are TGCGCCAGCAGCCGCGGCTCCGGGACAGGGTGGAATGAGCAGTTCTTC. Its translation is CASSRGSGTGWNEQFF.

In its sample, this clonotype ranks as medium-sized. The chain recombines TRBV12-3 or TRBV12-4 with TRBJ2-7; no clear D. V was trimmed by 6 bases and J by 7 bases, leaving 13 bases between them. The CDR3 totals 12 residues. The CDR3: CASSSGRREQYF. The CDR3 nucleotides read TGTGCCAGCAGCTCCGGCCGGCGGGAGCAGTACTTC.

The gene calls are TRBV5-1 and TRBJ1-4, with a tentative D call TRBD1 (5 bases). Trimming pared 3 bases from V and 8 bases from J, leaving 14 bases between. The CDR3 extends over 14 amino acids. The germline gives CDR1 SGHRS, CDR2 YFSETQ. This CDR3 is CASSSGPTEEKLFF. CDR3 coding DNA: TGCGCCAGCAGCTCGGGACCTACGGAGGAAAAACTGTTTTTT.